This is a list of T cell receptor beta chains from one sample in a study of blood T cell repertoires in COVID-19. Assay used: immunoSEQ multiplex PCR; TCRdb lists only in-frame clones, some missing. The sample has about 120,000 clones; less than 90% are singletons. The sequenced sample was peripheral blood. The receptors stem from a woman older than 75 with acute or convalescent COVID-19. Each CDR3 is given with its conserved first and last residue. The D gene is left open where the match is weak. Size is omitted from some rows. Given values are once, few, many or a class for expanded clones.

>TRBV5-4|TRBD1|TRBJ1-2|NA
CASSLGGTANYGYTF
TGTGCCAGCAGCTTGGGCGGGACAGCTAACTATGGCTACACCTTC
>TRBV28|NA|TRBJ1-2|NA
CASSISGYGYTF
TGTGCCAGCAGTATCAGTGGCTATGGCTACACCTTC
>TRBV7-2|NA|TRBJ1-2|NA
CASSLVWQDYGYTF
TGTGCCAGCAGCTTAGTTTGGCAGGACTATGGCTACACCTTC
>TRBV7-9|NA|TRBJ2-7|NA
CASSAGEQGEQYF
TGTGCCAGCAGCGCCGGAGAACAGGGAGAGCAGTACTTC
>TRBV28|NA|TRBJ1-5|NA
CASSFYLQPQHF
TGTGCCAGCAGTTTTTATCTTCAGCCCCAGCATTTT
>TRBV10-3|NA|TRBJ1-2|NA
CAISESKRVEGGYTF
TGTGCCATCAGTGAGTCGAAAAGGGTAGAGGGTGGCTACACCTTC
>TRBV6-4|TRBD1|TRBJ1-6|once
CASSQQGARSPLHF
TGTGCCAGCAGTCAACAGGGGGCGAGGTCACCCCTCCACTTT
>TRBV15|TRBD1|TRBJ1-1|NA
CATSGPSPRTGGFMNTEAFF
TGTGCCACCAGCGGGCCTTCCCCCCGGACAGGGGGATTCATGAACACTGAAGCTTTCTTT
>TRBV9|TRBD1|TRBJ1-4|NA
CASSAGPGQGGEKLFF
TGTGCCAGCAGCGCCGGGCCGGGACAGGGGGGAGAAAAACTGTTTTTT
>TRBV18|NA|TRBJ2-7|once
CASSPQSTSYYEQYF
TGTGCCAGCTCACCTCAAAGCACTAGCTACTACGAGCAGTACTTC
>TRBV28|NA|TRBJ1-6|NA
CASRRYPRGSYNSPLHF
TGTGCCAGCAGACGCTACCCCAGGGGATCCTATAATTCACCCCTCCACTTT
>TRBV3-1/TRBV3-2|NA|TRBJ1-3|NA
CASSQPWAYSGNTIYF
TGTGCCAGCAGCCAACCTTGGGCATACTCTGGAAACACCATATATTTT
>TRBV5-4|TRBD1|TRBJ1-1|NA
CASIDTGAMNTEAFF
TGTGCCAGCATCGACACAGGGGCCATGAACACTGAAGCTTTCTTT
>TRBV5-1|NA|TRBJ2-6|NA
CASSSGVSGANVLTF
TGCGCGTCCTCTTCGGGGGTCTCTGGGGCCAACGTCCTGACTTTC
>TRBV7-2|NA|TRBJ2-2|once
CASSFTNTGELFF
TGTGCCAGCAGCTTTACGAACACCGGGGAGCTGTTTTTT
>TRBV5-4|NA|TRBJ2-2|NA
CASSQVGSRGTGELFF
TGTGCCAGCAGCCAAGTGGGGTCCCGGGGCACCGGGGAGCTGTTTTTT
>TRBV3-1/TRBV3-2|TRBD2|TRBJ2-2|NA
CASSRNLAGGPGLNTGELFF
TGTGCCAGCAGCCGCAACCTAGCGGGGGGACCGGGTCTGAACACCGGGGAGCTGTTTTTT
>TRBV28|NA|TRBJ2-1|NA
CASSSLGQSKNEQFF
TGTGCCAGCAGCTCCCTTGGGCAGTCGAAAAATGAGCAGTTCTTC
>TRBV6-5|TRBD1|TRBJ1-2|NA
CASNPGQGYLPTF
TGTGCCAGCAACCCGGGACAGGGCTACTTACCCACCTTC
>TRBV5-1|TRBD2|TRBJ2-5|once
CASSLALAGNQETQYF
TGCGCCAGCAGCTTGGCCTTAGCGGGGAATCAAGAGACCCAGTACTTC
>TRBV3-1/TRBV3-2|TRBD1|TRBJ1-2|NA
CASSQRTGGINGGYTF
TGTGCCAGCAGCCAACGGACAGGGGGCATTAATGGTGGCTACACCTTC
>TRBV4-3|NA|TRBJ1-1|NA
CASSQRGVNSEAFF
TGCGCCAGCAGCCAACGGGGGGTTAACTCTGAAGCTTTCTTT
>TRBV5-1|NA|TRBJ1-2|NA
CASSPSPGGPGYTF
TGCGCCAGCAGCCCCAGCCCGGGGGGCCCTGGCTACACCTTC
>TRBV15|NA|TRBJ1-1|NA
CATSRDGQGQEAFF
TGTGCCACCAGCAGAGATGGACAAGGGCAAGAAGCTTTCTTT
>TRBV7-9|TRBD1|TRBJ1-4|once
CASSPVQGQGRRKLFF
TGTGCCAGCAGCCCTGTCCAGGGACAGGGCCGGAGAAAACTGTTTTTT
>TRBV6-2/TRBV6-3|TRBD1|TRBJ1-4|NA
CASSFGQDTNEKLFF
TGTGCCAGCAGTTTCGGACAGGATACTAATGAAAAACTGTTTTTT
>TRBV18|TRBD2|TRBJ2-1|NA
CASSARRGEYNEQFF
TGTGCCAGCTCAGCTAGGCGGGGGGAGTACAATGAGCAGTTCTTC
>TRBV2|TRBD2|TRBJ2-3|NA
CASSGSGGEGTQYF
TGTGCCAGCAGTGGTAGCGGGGGGGAGGGTACGCAGTATTTT
>TRBV7-9|TRBD1|TRBJ1-3|NA
CASSLQGAALSGNTIYF
TGTGCCAGCAGCTTACAGGGGGCGGCCCTCTCTGGAAACACCATATATTTT
>TRBV28|NA|TRBJ1-1|NA
CASSRPLRAEAFF
TGTGCCAGCTCGCGCCCCCTCCGAGCTGAAGCTTTCTTT
>TRBV2|NA|TRBJ1-2|NA
CASSEEMRKSATF
TGTGCCAGCAGTGAAGAGATGAGGAAGTCGGCCACCTTC
>TRBV10-3|TRBD1|TRBJ1-1|NA
CAITRQGMNTEAFF
TGTGCCATCACCAGACAGGGAATGAACACTGAAGCTTTCTTT
>TRBV18|NA|TRBJ1-4|few
CASSPAGSEKLFF
TGTGCCAGCTCACCGGCAGGGTCTGAAAAACTGTTTTTT
>TRBV4-1|NA|TRBJ1-2|NA
CASSQDRTSNYGYTF
TGCGCCAGCAGCCAAGATCGGACATCTAACTATGGCTACACCTTC
>TRBV4-1|TRBD1|TRBJ1-4|NA
CASSQYQGQGNEKLFF
TGCGCCAGCAGCCAGTATCAGGGACAGGGTAATGAAAAACTGTTTTTT
>TRBV19|NA|TRBJ1-2|NA
CASSTPQRPNYGYTF
TGTGCCAGTAGTACGCCCCAGAGGCCCAACTATGGCTACACCTTC
>TRBV12-3/TRBV12-4|NA|TRBJ1-5|NA
CASSLGGAQHF
TGTGCCAGCAGTTTGGGTGGAGCCCAGCATTTT
>TRBV3-1/TRBV3-2|TRBD1|TRBJ2-2|NA
CASSLRDRGTGELFF
TGTGCCAGCAGCCTCAGGGACAGGGGAACCGGGGAGCTGTTTTTT
>TRBV14|NA|TRBJ2-4|NA
CASSLGHGRIQYF
TGTGCCAGCAGCCTCGGACATGGCCGCATTCAGTACTTC
>TRBV28|NA|TRBJ1-3|NA
CASSSQLFGVNTIYF
TGTGCCAGCAGTTCTCAGTTATTCGGGGTAAACACCATATATTTT
>TRBV7-6|NA|TRBJ1-1|NA
CASSLAVGGVTEAFF
TGTGCCAGCAGCTTAGCCGTGGGGGGAGTCACTGAAGCTTTCTTT
>TRBV5-1|NA|TRBJ1-4|NA
CASTSSPGDEKLFF
TGCGCCAGCACCTCTTCCCCAGGCGATGAAAAACTGTTTTTT
>TRBV5-4|TRBD1|TRBJ1-1|NA
CASNSPGTGNTEAFF
TGTGCCAGCAACTCCCCCGGGACAGGGAACACTGAAGCTTTCTTT
>TRBV6-5|TRBD1|TRBJ1-6|NA
CASSSLRTGFLSPLHF
TGTGCCAGCAGTTCGCTGCGGACAGGTTTCCTCTCACCCCTCCACTTT
>TRBV4-1|TRBD1|TRBJ1-2|NA
CASTRDRGFYGYTF
TGCGCCAGCACCCGGGACAGGGGGTTCTATGGCTACACCTTC
>TRBV3-1/TRBV3-2|TRBD1|TRBJ1-1|once
CASSQAGQGSEAFF
TGTGCCAGCAGCCAAGCGGGACAGGGCTCTGAAGCTTTCTTT
>TRBV20-1|NA|TRBJ1-2|NA
CSASNRLYGYTF
TGCAGTGCTAGTAATAGACTCTATGGCTACACCTTC
>TRBV2|NA|TRBJ1-5|NA
CASSARVGNQPQHF
TGTGCCAGCAGTGCCAGGGTAGGTAATCAGCCCCAGCATTTT
>TRBV5-1|TRBD1|TRBJ1-6|NA
CASSFTPQGVGSGSYNSPLHF
TGCGCCAGCAGCTTTACCCCACAGGGGGTTGGTTCTGGCTCCTATAATTCACCCCTCCACTTT
>TRBV10-3|TRBD1|TRBJ2-1|NA
CAISGGRGSDEQFF
TGTGCCATCAGTGGTGGCAGGGGGAGCGATGAGCAGTTCTTC
>TRBV4-1|NA|TRBJ1-5|few
CASSRHLQGDNRAYSNQPQHF
TGCGCCAGCAGCCGTCATTTACAGGGAGACAATCGGGCTTATAGCAATCAGCCCCAGCATTTT
>TRBV7-8|NA|TRBJ1-2|once
CASSYPGSGGYTF
TGTGCCAGCAGCTACCCGGGGAGTGGAGGCTACACCTTC
>TRBV3-1/TRBV3-2|NA|TRBJ1-1|NA
CASSQIGVITEAFF
TGTGCCAGCAGCCAAATCGGGGTTATCACTGAAGCTTTCTTT
>TRBV3-1/TRBV3-2|NA|TRBJ1-4|few
CASSQASRRAGKLFF
TGTGCCAGCAGCCAAGCCTCACGGAGGGCTGGAAAACTGTTTTTT